These 21 T cell receptor beta chains were all obtained from the same sample, sequenced in a study of beta chain features in type 1 diabetes. The whole isolated RNA underwent reverse transcription, so sequencing captured expressed TCRB transcripts. Profiling relied on immunoSEQ multiplex PCR, and the TCRdb table lists in-frame clones only, not all of them. This sample has approximately 100,000 clones; roughly 40% occur once, and the top ten carry 0.065%. The sequenced material came from stem cell memory CD4+ T cells from blood. Receptor source: a woman aged 18-29 years in good health.

The chain couples TRBV10-1 to TRBJ2-3; 11 bases fit TRBD2. The V and J ends lost 10 bases and 5 bases, in that order; junction bases with no gene match: 8. There are 14 residues in the CDR3. Germline-derived CDR1 and CDR2 are WNHNN and SYGVQD (reference sequence). The CDR3 loop reads CATSISGREDTQYF. The CDR3 nucleotides are TGCGCCACCTCGATTAGCGGGAGGGAAGATACGCAGTATTTT.

This clone was counted a few times. The chain joins TRBV28 to TRBJ2-2; 7 bases map to TRBD2. V was clipped by 6 bases and J by 5 bases; unmatched bases: 18. This CDR3 contains 18 residues. From germline, CDR1 is MDHEN and CDR2 SYDVKM. The CDR3 sequence is CASSPQRGSRGYTGELFF. In DNA, the CDR3 is TGTGCCAGCAGCCCCCAGCGCGGGAGCCGGGGGTATACCGGGGAGCTGTTTTTT.

The V and J genes are TRBV25-1 and TRBJ2-1; TRBD2 aligns across 8 bases. The CDR3 is 15 amino acids. The V and J ends lost 3 bases and 8 bases, in that order; junction bases with no gene match: 9. CDR1 and CDR2 (germline): MGHDK, SYGVNS. CDR3 residues: CASSEYSGSRHEQFF. The CDR3 DNA reads TGTGCCAGCAGTGAGTACAGCGGGAGTAGGCATGAGCAGTTCTTC.

This clone has more than one count but fewer than ten. The chain links TRBV5-1 to TRBJ1-2; possibly TRBD1 for D (6 bases). Germline V gene sequence: CDR1 SGHRS, CDR2 YFSETQ. The CDR3 consists of 13 residues. With 7 bases removed from V and 7 bases from J, the gap between germline ends came to 17 bases. CDR3 sequence: CASGLGQSPGYTF. CDR3 DNA: TGCGCCAGCGGATTAGGACAGTCCCCTGGCTACACCTTC.

This clone has only a few counts. The chain links TRBV7-6 to TRBJ2-3, with TRBD2 matching over 12 bases. There are 15 residues in the CDR3. Germline V gene lookup returns CDR1 SGHVS and CDR2 FNYEAQ. V was pared by 4 bases and J by 6 bases, with 5 bases of the junction left unmatched. CDR3 sequence reads: CASSSLAGGPDTQYF. DNA for the CDR3: TGTGCCAGCAGCTCGCTAGCGGGAGGGCCGGATACGCAGTATTTT.

This clone was seen more than once but under ten times. The chain links TRBV5-1 to TRBJ2-5; D might be TRBD1 (6 bases). Germline CDR1 and CDR2: SGHRS and YFSETQ. V was cut by 4 bases and J by 3 bases, with 28 bases left in between. The CDR3 has 19 amino acids. CDR3 amino acids: CASSLGVRRGSGLKETQYF. For the CDR3, the DNA is TGCGCCAGCAGCCTGGGAGTGCGCAGGGGAAGTGGATTAAAAGAGACCCAGTACTTC. The variable domain in full, with the rest retrieved from reference TRBV5-1 and TRBJ2-5, is KAGVTQTPRYLIKTRGQQVTLSCSPISGHRSVSWYQQTPGQGLQFLFEYFSETQRNKGNFPGRFSGRQFSNSRSEMNVSTLELGDSALYLCASSLGVRRGSGLKETQYFGPGTRLLVL.

This clone was picked up a small number of times. J is TRBJ1-2 and V is TRBV6-4, with 7 nucleotides matching TRBD1. The CDR3 is made up of 14 amino acids. Trimming took 5 bases from V and 4 from J; bases not matched to a gene: 7. Germline CDR1 is MRHNA and CDR2 is SNTAGT. This CDR3 is CASSPTGPGYGYTF. As DNA, the CDR3 is TGTGCCAGCAGTCCGACAGGGCCGGGCTATGGCTACACCTTC.

This clone was detected only a few times. This CDR3 is CASSITVNQPQHF. CDR3 sequence (DNA): TGCGCCAGCAGCATCACAGTGAATCAGCCCCAGCATTTT. V gene TRBV5-1 combines with J gene TRBJ1-5; D remains ambiguous. Trimming removed 4 bases from V and 4 bases from J, with 9 bases in between. CDR3 length equals 13 residues. CDR1 and CDR2 (germline): SGHRS, YFSETQ.

The chain couples TRBV7-9 to TRBJ2-1; TRBD2 matches at 10 bases. The germline CDR1 and CDR2 sequences are SEHNR and FQNEAQ (reference sequence). This CDR3 region has 15 residues. The ends lost 2 bases at V and 6 bases at J; junction bases unmatched: 4. CDR3 residues: CASSLQASGSNEQFF. The DNA for the CDR3 is TGTGCCAGCAGCTTACAAGCTAGCGGGAGCAATGAGCAGTTCTTC.

V usage is TRBV19 and J usage is TRBJ2-1, with 9 bases aligning to TRBD1. The CDR3 extends over 15 amino acids. Germline V gene lookup returns CDR1 LNHDA and CDR2 SQIVND (reference sequence). Trimming removed 5 bases from V and 0 bases from J; junction bases left unmatched: 2. CDR3 in amino acids: CASSGQGSSYNEQFF. As DNA, the CDR3 is TGTGCCAGTAGTGGACAGGGGAGCTCCTACAATGAGCAGTTCTTC.

This clone was seen a handful of times. This rearrangement joins TRBV7-2 to TRBJ2-7, with 8 bases that match TRBD1. The J segment lost 2 bases and the V segment lost 5 bases, leaving 2 bases of the junction unmatched. Germline V gene lookup returns CDR1 SGHTA and CDR2 FQGNSA. The CDR3 runs 13 residues. This chain's CDR3 is CASSPRGPYEQYF. The CDR3 DNA reads TGTGCCAGCAGCCCCAGGGGGCCCTACGAGCAGTACTTC.

The chain is built from TRBV19 and TRBJ1-5; 11 nucleotides line up with TRBD1. Looked up from germline, CDR1 is LNHDA and CDR2 is SQIVND (reference sequence). Trimming at V came to 5 bases and at J to 3 bases, leaving 9 bases not matched to a gene. This CDR3 region has 17 residues. CDR3: CASSLLGQGGFNQPQHF. Written as DNA, the CDR3 is TGTGCCAGTAGTCTACTGGGACAGGGGGGATTCAATCAGCCCCAGCATTTT.

The sample holds a few counts of this clone. The chain carries TRBV5-1 and TRBJ2-4, with 8 bases identical to TRBD2. This CDR3 comprises 14 residues. Germline V gene sequence: CDR1 SGHRS, CDR2 YFSETQ. The V and J ends lost 4 bases and 8 bases, in that order; junction bases with no gene match: 8. This CDR3 is CASSPGTRSDIQYF. CDR3 bases: TGCGCCAGCAGCCCCGGGACTAGGTCGGACATTCAGTACTTC.

The chain has TRBV6-1 and TRBJ2-1; 13 bases match TRBD2. CDR1 is MNHNS, CDR2 SASEGT, per germline. The CDR3 spans 15 residues. V lost 8 bases and J lost 8; bases outside the gene matches: 9. The chain's CDR3 is CASGTRTSGSYEQFF. CDR3 nucleotides: TGTGCCAGCGGAACCAGGACTAGCGGGAGCTATGAGCAGTTCTTC.

This chain joins TRBV7-9 and TRBJ1-2; D call uncertain. The CDR3 sequence is 13 residues long. With 0 bases removed from V and 7 bases from J, the gap between germline ends came to 9 bases. The germline V gene has CDR1 SEHNR and CDR2 FQNEAQ (reference sequence). CDR3 in DNA: TGTGCCAGCAGCTTAGCGTTCGCTAGTGGCTACACCTTC. Protein: CASSLAFASGYTF.

The chain uses TRBV28 and TRBJ2-7, with 7 bases identical to TRBD1. This CDR3 comprises 15 residues. V shed 5 bases and J 0 bases; nucleotides not matched to a gene: 7. CDR1 MDHEN and CDR2 SYDVKM come from the germline V gene. DNA for the CDR3: TGTGCCAGCAGTCCCTGGACAGGTAGCTCCTACGAGCAGTACTTC. Encoded protein: CASSPWTGSSYEQYF.

This clone was detected only a few times. The J gene is TRBJ1-1, the V gene TRBV15; D is undetermined. This CDR3 has 15 amino acids. Germline V gene lookup returns CDR1 LNHNV and CDR2 YYDKDF (reference sequence). Deletions cut 0 bases from V and 0 bases from J, with 8 bases between. The CDR3 region is CATSRDISMNTEAFF. The CDR3 DNA follows: TGTGCCACCAGCAGAGATATCAGTATGAACACTGAAGCTTTCTTT.

V usage is TRBV28 and J usage is TRBJ2-7, with 9 bases matching TRBD2. The V segment lost 9 bases and the J segment 4 bases; nucleotides outside the gene matches: 13. The germline gives CDR1 MDHEN, CDR2 SYDVKM. The CDR3 runs to 15 residues. CDR3 DNA sequence: TGTGCCAGTCGAAAAGCGCGGGGGGGAAATTACGAGCAGTACTTC. Residues: CASRKARGGNYEQYF.

The rearrangement uses TRBV27 and TRBJ2-7; 12 bases align to TRBD1. This CDR3 contains 16 residues. The germline V gene has CDR1 MNHEY and CDR2 SMNVEV (reference sequence). The V gene end was trimmed by 3 bases and the J gene end by 2 bases; junction bases not matched to a gene: 5. CDR3 amino acids: CASSFPGTGGPYEQYF. CDR3 sequence (DNA): TGTGCCAGCAGTTTCCCTGGGACAGGGGGCCCCTACGAGCAGTACTTC.

The chain recombines TRBV11-2 with TRBJ2-5; 7 nucleotides agree with TRBD1. The DNA matches TRBJ2-7 better at its end, which makes the J call doubtful. Germline-derived CDR1 and CDR2 are SGHAT and FQNNGV. CDR3 length: 17 residues. The CDR3: CASSLAGKGAKRHEQYF. CDR3 nucleotide sequence: TGTGCCAGCAGCTTAGCGGGCAAGGGGGCGAAACGGCACGAGCAGTACTTC.

DNA for the CDR3: TGTGCCAGCAGTTTTGGCAGGGCCTTCTCCTACGAGCAGTACTTC. Amino acids: CASSFGRAFSYEQYF. The gene calls are TRBV28 and TRBJ2-7; D might be TRBD1 (5 bases). With 3 bases removed from V and 0 bases from J, the gap between germline ends came to 12 bases. Germline values: CDR1 MDHEN, CDR2 SYDVKM. The CDR3 is 15 amino acids.